Sequencing of this T cell receptor (beta chain) was carried out in a study of cytomegalovirus exposure and HLA in healthy donors. For the study at large: The study placed 70% to 85% of its 350 to 400 genotyped donors in the Caucasian-associated ancestry cluster. Broader study findings: Some segments of the V type, notably TRBV6-2 and TRBV6-3, were excluded as indistinguishable.

J was trimmed by 0 bases and V by 4 bases; bases with no gene match: 5. The CDR3 sequence is 16 residues long. Germline lookup yields CDR1 SGDLS and CDR2 YYNGEE. About this clone itself: Antigen: not known.

Healthy individuals who donated bone marrow served as the donors. With 60 Vbeta and 13 Jbeta primers, the PCR was carried out. Original analysis: Roughly 11 million shared chains were among approximately 80 million unique TCR beta chains counted in a later analysis. Generated by immunoSEQ multiplex PCR, the TCRdb table keeps only in-frame clones and is missing some. D and trimming were read from the DNA, whereas the V and J calls and clone size are those reported in that table. The sample includes 150,000 or so clones, about 75% of them seen just once. The TCR was taken from a man aged 40-49 years in good health and CMV-seronegative. The sequenced sample consisted of PBMCs. The rearrangement links TRBV9 to TRBJ1-1, with TRBD1 matching 11 bases. The CDR3 nucleotides are TGTGCCAGCAGCCCAGGGACAGGGGGATTGAACACTGAAGCTTTCTTT. This codes for CASSPGTGGLNTEAFF.